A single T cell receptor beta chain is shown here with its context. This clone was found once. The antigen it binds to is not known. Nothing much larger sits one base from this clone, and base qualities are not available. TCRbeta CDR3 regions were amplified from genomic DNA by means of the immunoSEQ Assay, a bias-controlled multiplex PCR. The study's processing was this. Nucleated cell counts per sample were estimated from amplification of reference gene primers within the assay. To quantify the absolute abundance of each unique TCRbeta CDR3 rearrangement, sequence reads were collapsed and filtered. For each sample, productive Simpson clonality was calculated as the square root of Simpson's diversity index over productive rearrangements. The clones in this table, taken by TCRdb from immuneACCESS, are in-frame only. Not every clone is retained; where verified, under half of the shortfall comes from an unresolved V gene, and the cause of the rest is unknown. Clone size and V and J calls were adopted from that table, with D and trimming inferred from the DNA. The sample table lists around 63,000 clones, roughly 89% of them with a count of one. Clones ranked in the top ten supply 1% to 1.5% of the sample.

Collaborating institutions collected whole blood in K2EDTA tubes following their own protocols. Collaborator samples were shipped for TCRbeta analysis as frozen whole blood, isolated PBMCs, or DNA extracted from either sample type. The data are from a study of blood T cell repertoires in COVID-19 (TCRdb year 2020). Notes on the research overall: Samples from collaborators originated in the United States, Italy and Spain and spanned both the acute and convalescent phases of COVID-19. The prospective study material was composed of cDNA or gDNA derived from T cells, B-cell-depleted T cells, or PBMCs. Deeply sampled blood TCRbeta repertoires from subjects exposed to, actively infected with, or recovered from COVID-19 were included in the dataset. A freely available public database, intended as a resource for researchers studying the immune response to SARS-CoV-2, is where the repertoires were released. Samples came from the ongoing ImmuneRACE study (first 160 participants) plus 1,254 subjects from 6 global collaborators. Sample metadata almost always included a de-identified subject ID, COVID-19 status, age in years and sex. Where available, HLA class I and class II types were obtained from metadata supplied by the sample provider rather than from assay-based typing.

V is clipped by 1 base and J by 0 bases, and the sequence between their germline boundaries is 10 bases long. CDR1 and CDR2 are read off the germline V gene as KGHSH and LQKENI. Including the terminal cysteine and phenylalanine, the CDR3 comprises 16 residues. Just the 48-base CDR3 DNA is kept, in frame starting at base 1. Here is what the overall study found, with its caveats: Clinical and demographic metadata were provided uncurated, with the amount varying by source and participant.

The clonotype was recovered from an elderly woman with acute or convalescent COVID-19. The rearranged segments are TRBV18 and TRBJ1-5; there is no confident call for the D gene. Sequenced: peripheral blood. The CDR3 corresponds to CASSPLDSGSNQPQHF. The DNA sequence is TGTGCCAGCTCACCACTAGACTCTGGTAGCAATCAGCCCCAGCATTTT.